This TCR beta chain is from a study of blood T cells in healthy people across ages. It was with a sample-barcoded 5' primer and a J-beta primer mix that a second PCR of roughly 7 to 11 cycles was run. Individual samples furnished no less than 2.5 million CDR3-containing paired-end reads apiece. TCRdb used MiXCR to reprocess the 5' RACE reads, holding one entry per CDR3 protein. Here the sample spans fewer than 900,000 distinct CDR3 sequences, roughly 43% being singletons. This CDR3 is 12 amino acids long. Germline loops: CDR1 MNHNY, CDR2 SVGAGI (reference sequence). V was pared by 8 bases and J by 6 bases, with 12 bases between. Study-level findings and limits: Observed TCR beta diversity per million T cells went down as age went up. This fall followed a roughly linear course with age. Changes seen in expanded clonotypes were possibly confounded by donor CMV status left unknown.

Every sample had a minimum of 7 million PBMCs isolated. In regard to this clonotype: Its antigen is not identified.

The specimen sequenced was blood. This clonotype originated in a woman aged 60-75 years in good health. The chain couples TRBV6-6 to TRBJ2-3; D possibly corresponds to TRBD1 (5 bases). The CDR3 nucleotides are TGTGCCAGCGGGGCTTTCCCGGATACGCAGTATTTT. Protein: CASGAFPDTQYF.